This T cell receptor beta chain was identified in a study of T cells in Graves' hyperthyroidism and ophthalmopathy. Amplified TCR beta CDR3 regions derived from RNA transcripts. When the TCR CDR3 underwent first-round RT-PCR, the HTBI primer set was used. TCRdb re-called the multiplex PCR reads with MiXCR, one entry per CDR3 protein. The sample consists of around 700,000 distinct CDR3 sequences, approximately 40% of them appearing once. This CDR3 comprises 12 residues. The V end lost 1 base, the J end lost 6 bases, and 8 bases lay between the germline ends. CDR1 and CDR2 (germline): SGHRS, YFSETQ. Concerning this clonotype itself: Just one base apart from a much larger clone, this may be a read error.

The hyperthyroidism patients had all been newly diagnosed, and their disease duration was under 2 months. Their ages ranged from 18 to 65 years. The specimen was blood. The source of this sequence is a woman aged 40 to 49 with Graves' hyperthyroidism. This sequence joins TRBV5-1 and TRBJ2-7; the D is unclear. The chain's CDR3 is CASSLSSPEQYF. CDR3 nucleotide sequence: TGCGCCAGCAGCTTGTCCAGTCCCGAGCAGTACTTC.